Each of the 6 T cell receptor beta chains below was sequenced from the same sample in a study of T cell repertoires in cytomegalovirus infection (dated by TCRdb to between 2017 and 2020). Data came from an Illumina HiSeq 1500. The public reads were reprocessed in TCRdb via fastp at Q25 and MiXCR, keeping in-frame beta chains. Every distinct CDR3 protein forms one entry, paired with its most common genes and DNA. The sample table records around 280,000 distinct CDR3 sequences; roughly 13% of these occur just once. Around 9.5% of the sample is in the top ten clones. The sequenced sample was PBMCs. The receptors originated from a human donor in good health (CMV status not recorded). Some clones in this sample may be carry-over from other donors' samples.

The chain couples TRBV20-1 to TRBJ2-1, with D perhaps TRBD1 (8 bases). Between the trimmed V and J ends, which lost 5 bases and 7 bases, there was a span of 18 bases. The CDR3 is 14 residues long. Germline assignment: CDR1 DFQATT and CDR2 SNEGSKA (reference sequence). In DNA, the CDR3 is TGCAGTGCTGGGGGGGGGACAGGATTGAATGAGCAGTTCTTC. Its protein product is CSAGGGTGLNEQFF.

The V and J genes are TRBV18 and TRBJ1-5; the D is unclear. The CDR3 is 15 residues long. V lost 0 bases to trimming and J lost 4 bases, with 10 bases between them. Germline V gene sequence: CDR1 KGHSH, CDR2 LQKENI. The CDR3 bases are TGTGCCAGCTCACCACCGTCCGCAGAGAATCAGCCCCAGCATTTT. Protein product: CASSPPSAENQPQHF.

The CDR3 reads CASSTNNQPQHF. Here the CDR3 DNA reads TGTGCCAGCAGTACTAACAATCAGCCCCAGCATTTT. V usage is TRBV6-2 or TRBV6-3 and J usage is TRBJ1-5; D unclear. From germline, CDR1 is MNHEY and CDR2 SVGEGT. V was pared by 5 bases and J by 3 bases, with 5 bases between. This CDR3 region has 12 residues.

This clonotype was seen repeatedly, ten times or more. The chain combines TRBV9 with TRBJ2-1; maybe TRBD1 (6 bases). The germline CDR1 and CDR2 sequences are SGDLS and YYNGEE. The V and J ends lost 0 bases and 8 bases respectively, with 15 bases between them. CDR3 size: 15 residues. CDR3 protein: CASSVVGDTYDEQFF. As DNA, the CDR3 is TGTGCCAGCAGCGTAGTGGGGGACACCTATGATGAGCAGTTCTTC.

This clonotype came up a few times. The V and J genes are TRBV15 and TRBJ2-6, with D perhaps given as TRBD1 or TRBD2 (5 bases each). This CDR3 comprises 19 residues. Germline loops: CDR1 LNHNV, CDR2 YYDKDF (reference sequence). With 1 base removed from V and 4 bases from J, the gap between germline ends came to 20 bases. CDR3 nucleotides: TGTGCCACCAGCAGAGTCCCGGTGATCGGGACGCGAGGGGCCAACGTCCTGACTTTC. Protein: CATSRVPVIGTRGANVLTF. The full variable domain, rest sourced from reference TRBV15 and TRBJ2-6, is DAMVIQNPRYQVTQFGKPVTLSCSQTLNHNVMYWYQQKSSQAPKLLFHYYDKDFNNEADTPDNFQSRRPNTSFCFLDIRSPGLGDTAMYLCATSRVPVIGTRGANVLTFGAGSRLTVL.

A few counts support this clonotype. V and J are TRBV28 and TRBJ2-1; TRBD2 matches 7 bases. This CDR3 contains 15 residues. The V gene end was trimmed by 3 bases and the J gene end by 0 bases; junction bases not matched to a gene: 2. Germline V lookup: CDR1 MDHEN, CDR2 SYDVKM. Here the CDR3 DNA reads TGTGCCAGCAGTTTTGCTAGCGGCTCCTACAATGAGCAGTTCTTC. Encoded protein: CASSFASGSYNEQFF. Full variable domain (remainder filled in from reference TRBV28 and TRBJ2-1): DVKVTQSSRYLVKRTGEKVFLECVQDMDHENMFWYRQDPGLGLRLIYFSYDVKMKEKGDIPEGYSVSREKKERFSLILESASTNQTSMYLCASSFASGSYNEQFFGPGTRLTVL.